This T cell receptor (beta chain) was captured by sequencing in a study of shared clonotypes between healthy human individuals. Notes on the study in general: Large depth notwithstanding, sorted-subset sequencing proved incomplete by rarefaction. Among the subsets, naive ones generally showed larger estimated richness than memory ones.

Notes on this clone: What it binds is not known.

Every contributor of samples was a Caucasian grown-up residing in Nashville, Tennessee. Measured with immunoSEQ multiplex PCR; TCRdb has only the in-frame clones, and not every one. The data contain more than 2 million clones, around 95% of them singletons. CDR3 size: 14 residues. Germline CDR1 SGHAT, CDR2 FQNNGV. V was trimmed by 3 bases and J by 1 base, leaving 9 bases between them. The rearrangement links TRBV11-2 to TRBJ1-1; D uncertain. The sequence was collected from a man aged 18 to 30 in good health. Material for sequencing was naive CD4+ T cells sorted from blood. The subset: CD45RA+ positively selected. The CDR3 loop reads CASSLSGWNTEAFF. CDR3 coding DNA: TGTGCCAGCAGCTTGTCGGGTTGGAACACTGAAGCTTTCTTT.